This TCR beta chain came from a study of T cell changes during pregnancy in multiple sclerosis. Profiled with immunoSEQ multiplex PCR; TCRdb holds only in-frame clones, not every one. The sample has roughly 87,000 clones, 90% to 95% seen once. The clonotype was recovered from a female donor in good health, enrolled as a control in a pregnancy study. The sequences come from peripheral blood, collected in the third trimester of pregnancy.

CDR3 in amino acids: CASSTGKGLSAHEQYF. CDR3 in DNA: TGTGCCAGTAGTACGGGGAAGGGACTAAGCGCCCACGAGCAGTACTTC. This chain links TRBV19 with TRBJ2-7; 7 bases line up with TRBD2. With V trimmed by 4 bases and J by 5 bases, 14 bases remained unmatched. CDR3 length: 16 amino acids. Germline CDR1 and CDR2: LNHDA and SQIVND (reference sequence).